This T cell receptor (beta chain) was observed in a study of blood T cell repertoires in COVID-19. TCRdb's table, derived via immunoSEQ multiplex PCR, lists solely in-frame clones and lacks some. The sample records more than 200,000 clones, 81% being singletons. The ends lost 2 bases at V and 4 bases at J; junction bases unmatched: 1. The CDR3 is 13 residues long. Germline V gene sequence: CDR1 ENHRY, CDR2 SYGVKD. V gene TRBV10-3 combines with J gene TRBJ2-7; 8 bases map to TRBD1. The sequence came from a woman older than 75 with acute or convalescent COVID-19. The sequencing sample was made of peripheral blood. CDR3 coding DNA: TGTGCCATCAGTGAGGGACAGGGTTACGAGCAGTACTTC. Protein: CAISEGQGYEQYF.